These T cell receptor beta chains were read from a single sample in a study of T cells after posttransplantation cyclophosphamide. Sequencing used immunoSEQ multiplex PCR; TCRdb keeps in-frame clones, though not all of them. The table records some 53,000 clones, 86% of them present only once. The sample was PBMCs. Source of these receptors: a man younger than 40 with a blood cancer, CMV-positive, and with a related stem cell donor. The CDR3 runs from the conserved cysteine through the conserved F or W. Each record gives: V gene, J gene, D gene, clone size, CDR3 DNA, CDR3 protein. The D gene is left open where the match is weak. The size entry is marked missing in some rows and otherwise reads once, few, many or a size class.

>TRBV28|TRBJ2-3|.|.
TGTGCCAGCAGTTACAGGTCTAGCACAGATACGCAGTATTTT
CASSYRSSTDTQYF
>TRBV25-1|TRBJ2-7|TRBD1|.
TGTGCCAGCAGTGAGGCAGGGGGCGTCTACGAGCAGTACTTC
CASSEAGGVYEQYF
>TRBV14|TRBJ1-1|.|.
TGTGCCAGCAGCTTACAGGGATATGAAGCTTTCTTT
CASSLQGYEAFF
>TRBV2|TRBJ1-1|.|.
TGTGCCAGCAGTGAACAGGACTTGTATGAAGCTTTCTTT
CASSEQDLYEAFF
>TRBV27|TRBJ2-3|TRBD1|.
TGTGCCAGCAGTTTCGGGACAGTTCATACAGATACGCAGTATTTT
CASSFGTVHTDTQYF
>TRBV18|TRBJ2-7|TRBD2|once
TGTGCCAGCTCACCATTAGTAGGAACTAGCGGGAGATACGAGCAGTACTTC
CASSPLVGTSGRYEQYF
>TRBV29-1|TRBJ2-7|TRBD1|.
TGCAGCGTTGAGCCGGACAGGGCTGGAGAGCAGTACTTC
CSVEPDRAGEQYF
>TRBV18|TRBJ1-1|.|.
TGTGCCAGCTCACCACAAGGGGAGGGTTTGTGGAACACTGAAGCTTTCTTT
CASSPQGEGLWNTEAFF
>TRBV5-1|TRBJ2-2|.|.
TGCGCCAGCAGCTGGCAGGAGGTCGGCGGGGAGCTGTTTTTT
CASSWQEVGGELFF
>TRBV5-1|TRBJ2-7|TRBD2|.
TGCGCCAGCAGCTTGCCCGGACTAGCGGGAGGGAATGAGCAGTACTTC
CASSLPGLAGGNEQYF
>TRBV28|TRBJ2-7|TRBD1|.
TGTGCCAGCAGTCCATGGACAGGGGGAATATACGAGCAGTACTTC
CASSPWTGGIYEQYF
>TRBV9|TRBJ2-2|TRBD2|.
TGTGCCAGCAGCGTAGGGGGGAGGGTGGGCACCGGGGAGCTGTTTTTT
CASSVGGRVGTGELFF
>TRBV5-1|TRBJ2-7|TRBD1|once
TGCGCCAGCAGCTTGGCAGGGACAGACCCCTACGAGCAGTACTTC
CASSLAGTDPYEQYF
>TRBV2|TRBJ2-5|.|.
TGTGCCAGCAGTTCCCTGCAGGGTTCCCAAGAGACCCAGTACTTC
CASSSLQGSQETQYF
>TRBV27|TRBJ2-7|.|once
TGTGCCAGCCAACCTGGACAGACCTACGAGCAGTACTTC
CASQPGQTYEQYF
>TRBV4-3|TRBJ2-3|.|.
TGCGCCAGCAGCCAAGATAGGGGCCTTACAGATACGCAGTATTTT
CASSQDRGLTDTQYF
>TRBV27|TRBJ1-5|TRBD1|.
TGTGCCAGCAGTCCTACAGGGGGCGGTCAGCCCCAGCATTTT
CASSPTGGGQPQHF
>TRBV28|TRBJ2-3|.|once
TGTGCCAGCAGTTTACCGCAGTTTACAGATACGCAGTATTTT
CASSLPQFTDTQYF
>TRBV4-1|TRBJ1-4|.|few
TGCGCCAGCAGCCGATTACAGGGTCTGGCTGAAAAACTGTTTTTT
CASSRLQGLAEKLFF
>TRBV7-9|TRBJ2-6|.|.
TGTGCCAGCAGCTTAGTCCGGGTCTCTGGGGCCAACGTCCTGACTTTC
CASSLVRVSGANVLTF
>TRBV28|TRBJ1-2|.|.
TGTGCCAGCAGCCCGGGGAGGTTATATGGCTACACCTTC
CASSPGRLYGYTF
>TRBV27|TRBJ2-1|.|.
TGTGCCAGCACCCCGACACGGCCGATGGGTTTAGTCGGAGGGGAAGATAATGAGCAGTTCTTC
CASTPTRPMGLVGGEDNEQFF
>TRBV11-3|TRBJ1-1|TRBD1|.
TGTGCCAGCAGCTTCGCGGGACAGGGGTTTTTTTCCGCTTTCTTT
CASSFAGQGFFSAFF
>TRBV4-1|TRBJ2-7|.|.
TGCGCCAGCAGCCAAGTCGTACTCCTTGGTGAGCAGTACTTC
CASSQVVLLGEQYF
>TRBV2|TRBJ2-2|.|.
TGTGCCAGCAGACCTTTGACAGGCAAGTCCGGGGAGCTGTTTTTT
CASRPLTGKSGELFF
>TRBV7-9|TRBJ2-5|.|.
TGTGCCAGCAGCACCACCACAGGGACGGGGGAGACCCAGTACTTC
CASSTTTGTGETQYF
>TRBV30|TRBJ2-6|.|once
TGTGCCTGGAGTGTCCGGGGTGTTCTCTCTGGGGCCAACGTCCTGACTTTC
CAWSVRGVLSGANVLTF
>TRBV5-6|TRBJ2-1|.|.
TGTGCCAGCAGCTATTTACAGAGGGCAAATGAGCAGTTCTTC
CASSYLQRANEQFF
>TRBV6-5|TRBJ2-1|.|.
TGTGCCAGCAGTTACGATCGGTTTAATGAGCAGTTCTTC
CASSYDRFNEQFF
>TRBV11-3|TRBJ2-1|.|.
TGTGCCAGCAGCTTATCTGGCAGTCTCTACAATGAGCAGTTCTTC
CASSLSGSLYNEQFF
>TRBV10-3|TRBJ1-1|TRBD1|.
TGTGCCATCAGCGGGACAGGGGTTTACACTGAAGCTTTCTTT
CAISGTGVYTEAFF
>TRBV6-6|TRBJ2-7|.|.
TGTGCCAGCAGTTCTTTGGGGGGTTACGAGCAGTACTTC
CASSSLGGYEQYF
>TRBV7-8|TRBJ2-1|TRBD2|.
TGTGCCAGCTCCGGACTAGCGATATACAATGAGCAGTTCTTC
CASSGLAIYNEQFF
>TRBV29-1|TRBJ2-2|.|.
TGCAGCGTGAGGGGGGGGGTCAACACCGGGGAGCTGTTTTTT
CSVRGGVNTGELFF
>TRBV29-1|TRBJ1-2|.|.
TGCAGCGTTGGGCGGGCGGATGGCTACACCTTC
CSVGRADGYTF
>TRBV6-5|TRBJ2-7|TRBD1|once
TGTGCCAGCAGTTATTATAATACAGGGGTTGGGGAGCAGTACTTC
CASSYYNTGVGEQYF
>TRBV25-1|TRBJ2-3|.|.
TGTGCCAGCAGTGAGCGCCTCACAGATACGCAGTATTTT
CASSERLTDTQYF
>TRBV7-3|TRBJ2-2|.|.
TGTGCCAGCAGCCCATACACCGGGGAGCTGTTTTTT
CASSPYTGELFF
>TRBV28|TRBJ1-1|.|.
TGTGCCAGCAGTCCCTACTACAAAGGTACCACTGAAGCTTTCTTT
CASSPYYKGTTEAFF
>TRBV7-8|TRBJ2-5|.|.
TGTGCCAGCAGCCTGAAAGAGGGTTTAGCAGTGGAGACCCAGTACTTC
CASSLKEGLAVETQYF
>TRBV15|TRBJ1-1|.|.
TGTGCCACCAGCAGAGTACGGGAATCTGAAGCTTTCTTT
CATSRVRESEAFF
>TRBV6-5|TRBJ2-2|.|.
TGTGCCAGCAGGCCCAGGGGGGACGCCGGGGAGCTGTTTTTT
CASRPRGDAGELFF
>TRBV7-2|TRBJ2-5|.|.
TGTGCCAGCAGCTTAGGAAGGGGACAAGAGACCCAGTACTTC
CASSLGRGQETQYF
>TRBV7-2|TRBJ1-1|TRBD1|.
TGTGCCAGCAGCCGGGACAGGGATACTGAAGCTTTCTTT
CASSRDRDTEAFF
>TRBV19|TRBJ1-3|TRBD1|.
TGTGCCAGTCCATCCGGGACAGCAATCCTCTCTGGAAACACCATATATTTT
CASPSGTAILSGNTIYF
>TRBV9|TRBJ2-6|.|.
TGTGCCAGCAGCGTAGCGCAGGGAGGGGCCAACGTCCTGACTTTC
CASSVAQGGANVLTF
>TRBV29-1|TRBJ1-4|.|.
TGCAGCGTTGACCGTGGGGGGGGCGAAAAACTGTTTTTT
CSVDRGGGEKLFF
>TRBV19|TRBJ2-7|.|.
TGTGCCAGTAGCGACAGAGTCCGCTACGAGCAGTACTTC
CASSDRVRYEQYF
>TRBV6-1|TRBJ2-4|.|.
TGTGCCAGCACAGCGTCGGGAGCCAAAAACATTCAGTACTTC
CASTASGAKNIQYF
>TRBV11-3|TRBJ2-5|.|.
TGTGCCAGCAGCTCTGGAACGACAGTACTACAAGAGACCCAGTACTTC
CASSSGTTVLQETQYF
>TRBV7-2|TRBJ2-7|TRBD1|.
TGTGCCAGCAGCTTAGTGGTTAGACAGGGACACTCCTACGAGCAGTACTTC
CASSLVVRQGHSYEQYF
>TRBV5-1|TRBJ2-7|.|once
TGCGCCAGCAGCTTTAGCGGAGGGGTTTACGAGCAGTACTTC
CASSFSGGVYEQYF
>TRBV11-3|TRBJ1-5|TRBD1|.
TGTGCCAGCAGCTTAGACAGGGGGCGCGATAAAGGGCGGCCCCAGCATTTT
CASSLDRGRDKGRPQHF
>TRBV2|TRBJ1-5|.|.
TGTGCCAGCAGTGCCGACAGGCAGAATCAGCCCCAGCATTTT
CASSADRQNQPQHF
>TRBV5-4|TRBJ1-2|.|.
TGTGCCAGCAGCCCCCGGGACACAGATTTCTATGGCTACACCTTC
CASSPRDTDFYGYTF
>TRBV6-6|TRBJ1-1|.|.
TGTGCCAGCATTCACCAGGGCGATGAAGCTTTCTTT
CASIHQGDEAFF
>TRBV29-1|TRBJ1-1|.|.
TGCAGCGGCGGAACCATGAACACTGAAGCTTTCTTT
CSGGTMNTEAFF
>TRBV9|TRBJ2-1|TRBD2|once
TGTGCCAGCAGCTCAAGACTAGCGGGAGGTGCTAATGAGCAGTTCTTC
CASSSRLAGGANEQFF
>TRBV2|TRBJ2-3|.|.
TGTGCCAGCAGTCTTCAGGGAACTAGCACAGATACGCAGTATTTT
CASSLQGTSTDTQYF